This T cell receptor (beta chain) was identified in a study of blood T cell repertoires in COVID-19. The overall study: Some COVID-19 samples were acute and others convalescent; all came from the United States, Italy and Spain. T cells, B-cell-depleted T cells, or PBMCs supplied cDNA or gDNA.

J was trimmed by 7 bases and V by 4 bases; bases with no gene match: 15. Germline-derived CDR1 and CDR2 are SGHRS and YFSETQ. This CDR3 is 17 amino acids long. The data were produced by immunoSEQ multiplex PCR, yet TCRdb's version contains in-frame clones alone and is incomplete. The data show some 130,000 clones, with about 91% seen just once and about a tenth held by the top ten. The receptor was isolated from a man aged 50 to 60 with acute or convalescent COVID-19. The chain recombines TRBV5-1 with TRBJ1-4, with 8 positions matching TRBD1. Sequenced material: peripheral blood. The CDR3 DNA sequence: TGCGCCAGCAGCCGTACCTTTATTACAGGGGGAGGTGAAAAACTGTTTTTT. This sequence encodes CASSRTFITGGGEKLFF.